A selection of T cell receptor beta chains follows, all from one sample in a study of T cells in Graves' hyperthyroidism and ophthalmopathy. Each CDR3 protein gets one entry after TCRdb re-called the multiplex PCR reads with MiXCR. The sample has some 400,000 distinct CDR3 sequences, approximately 19% seen once. Sequencing used blood. The source of these receptors is a woman aged 18-30 years with Graves' hyperthyroidism. CDR3s include the opening cysteine and the closing phenylalanine or tryptophan. Each record gives: clone size, J gene, D gene, V gene, CDR3 protein, CDR3 DNA. A D gene is named only where the DNA matches it firmly. Clone sizes are given selectively: once, few, many, or a class where the clone is expanded.

clone_size: -
j_call: TRBJ1-1
d_call: -
v_call: TRBV12-3/TRBV12-4
cdr3_aa: CASSSNRGTNTEAFF
cdr3_nt: TGTGCCAGCAGTTCTAATAGGGGTACAAACACTGAAGCTTTCTTT

clone_size: many
j_call: TRBJ1-1
d_call: -
v_call: TRBV11-2
cdr3_aa: CASSLRISMNTEAFF
cdr3_nt: TGTGCCAGCAGCCTCAGAATTTCCATGAACACTGAAGCTTTCTTT

clone_size: many
j_call: TRBJ2-7
d_call: -
v_call: TRBV12-3/TRBV12-4
cdr3_aa: CASSIDGTGYEQYF
cdr3_nt: TGTGCCAGCAGTATAGATGGCACCGGGTACGAGCAGTACTTC

clone_size: many
j_call: TRBJ1-5
d_call: TRBD1
v_call: TRBV6-1
cdr3_aa: CATRDRAWGYSNQPQHF
cdr3_nt: TGTGCCACAAGGGACAGGGCTTGGGGATATAGCAATCAGCCCCAGCATTTT

clone_size: many
j_call: TRBJ2-5
d_call: -
v_call: TRBV24-1
cdr3_aa: CATSDWNQETQYF
cdr3_nt: TGTGCCACCAGTGATTGGAACCAAGAGACCCAGTACTTC

clone_size: many
j_call: TRBJ2-5
d_call: -
v_call: TRBV11-2
cdr3_aa: CASSSEGLSRETQYF
cdr3_nt: TGTGCCAGCAGCTCAGAGGGTTTAAGTAGAGAGACCCAGTACTTC

clone_size: few
j_call: TRBJ2-2
d_call: TRBD1
v_call: TRBV29-1
cdr3_aa: CSVEGQGLRNTGELFF
cdr3_nt: TGCAGCGTTGAAGGACAGGGGTTAAGGAACACCGGGGAGCTGTTTTTT

clone_size: few
j_call: TRBJ2-7
d_call: -
v_call: TRBV20-1
cdr3_aa: CSVSGAKLNSYEQYF
cdr3_nt: TGCAGTGTTTCCGGGGCTAAACTAAATTCCTACGAGCAGTACTTC

clone_size: -
j_call: TRBJ2-4
d_call: -
v_call: TRBV3-1
cdr3_aa: CASSHSLRFGKNIQYF
cdr3_nt: TGTGCCAGCAGCCATTCCCTGAGGTTCGGCAAAAACATTCAGTACTTC

clone_size: -
j_call: TRBJ2-5
d_call: TRBD2
v_call: TRBV7-3
cdr3_aa: CASSPTSGGATNQETQYF
cdr3_nt: TGTGCCAGCAGCCCAACTAGCGGGGGGGCTACGAATCAAGAGACCCAGTACTTC

clone_size: -
j_call: TRBJ2-7
d_call: -
v_call: TRBV6-1
cdr3_aa: CASSFRPQDEQYF
cdr3_nt: TGTGCCAGCAGCTTTCGGCCCCAGGACGAGCAGTACTTC

clone_size: many
j_call: TRBJ1-1
d_call: -
v_call: TRBV30
cdr3_aa: CAWSDGPYTEAFF
cdr3_nt: TGTGCCTGGAGTGACGGACCATACACTGAAGCTTTCTTT

clone_size: many
j_call: TRBJ1-2
d_call: -
v_call: TRBV9
cdr3_aa: CASSVWDGPQYGYTF
cdr3_nt: TGTGCCAGCAGCGTATGGGACGGACCTCAGTATGGCTACACCTTC

clone_size: -
j_call: TRBJ2-5
d_call: -
v_call: TRBV15
cdr3_aa: CATSRLEETQYF
cdr3_nt: TGTGCCACCAGCAGATTGGAAGAGACCCAGTACTTC

clone_size: many
j_call: TRBJ1-5
d_call: TRBD1
v_call: TRBV7-8
cdr3_aa: CASSSDRGQNQPQHF
cdr3_nt: TGTGCCAGCAGCTCCGACAGGGGTCAAAATCAGCCCCAGCATTTT

clone_size: many
j_call: TRBJ1-3
d_call: -
v_call: TRBV29-1
cdr3_aa: CSVAGTGNTIYF
cdr3_nt: TGCAGCGTTGCTGGGACTGGAAACACCATATATTTT

clone_size: many
j_call: TRBJ1-5
d_call: -
v_call: TRBV6-1
cdr3_aa: CASSEKGRGAEQPQHF
cdr3_nt: TGTGCCAGCAGTGAAAAGGGCCGGGGCGCGGAACAGCCCCAGCATTTT

clone_size: many
j_call: TRBJ2-6
d_call: -
v_call: TRBV4-1
cdr3_aa: CASSQDGGTGANVLTF
cdr3_nt: TGCGCCAGCAGCCAAGATGGGGGTACAGGGGCCAACGTCCTGACTTTC

clone_size: many
j_call: TRBJ1-1
d_call: -
v_call: TRBV12-3/TRBV12-4
cdr3_aa: CASRWRVAFF
cdr3_nt: TGTGCCAGCAGATGGAGAGTGGCTTTCTTT

clone_size: many
j_call: TRBJ1-5
d_call: -
v_call: TRBV6-2/TRBV6-3
cdr3_aa: CASSYSDTQPQHF
cdr3_nt: TGTGCCAGCAGTTACTCAGATACTCAGCCCCAGCATTTT

clone_size: -
j_call: TRBJ1-2
d_call: -
v_call: TRBV18
cdr3_aa: CASSPGARDYGYTF
cdr3_nt: TGTGCCAGCTCGCCGGGGGCGAGGGACTATGGCTACACCTTC

clone_size: many
j_call: TRBJ1-5
d_call: TRBD1
v_call: TRBV5-1
cdr3_aa: CASSLGTGGFGQPQHF
cdr3_nt: TGCGCCAGCAGCTTGGGGACAGGGGGGTTCGGTCAGCCCCAGCATTTT

clone_size: many
j_call: TRBJ1-1
d_call: -
v_call: TRBV4-1
cdr3_aa: CASSHPGRPNTEAFF
cdr3_nt: TGCGCCAGCAGCCATCCGGGACGGCCAAACACTGAAGCTTTCTTT

clone_size: many
j_call: TRBJ1-1
d_call: TRBD1
v_call: TRBV12-5
cdr3_aa: CAIRDRVSTEAFF
cdr3_nt: TGTGCTATCCGGGACAGGGTATCGACTGAAGCTTTCTTT

clone_size: -
j_call: TRBJ2-7
d_call: TRBD2
v_call: TRBV20-1
cdr3_aa: CSARDRASGYEQYF
cdr3_nt: TGCAGTGCTAGAGATCGGGCTAGCGGCTACGAGCAGTACTTC

clone_size: many
j_call: TRBJ2-7
d_call: TRBD1
v_call: TRBV13
cdr3_aa: CASSLKSGRGTYERGQYF
cdr3_nt: TGTGCCAGCAGCTTAAAAAGTGGCAGGGGGACGTACGAGCGTGGGCAGTACTTC

clone_size: -
j_call: TRBJ1-1
d_call: -
v_call: TRBV6-1
cdr3_aa: CASRDRQANTEAFF
cdr3_nt: TGTGCCAGCAGAGACCGACAGGCGAACACTGAAGCTTTCTTT

clone_size: -
j_call: TRBJ1-1
d_call: -
v_call: TRBV6-4
cdr3_aa: CASNEGEDTEAFF
cdr3_nt: TGTGCCAGCAACGAAGGGGAGGACACTGAAGCTTTCTTT

clone_size: few
j_call: TRBJ1-1
d_call: TRBD1
v_call: TRBV19
cdr3_aa: CASRPNDRGGSEAFF
cdr3_nt: TGTGCCAGTAGACCTAATGACAGGGGCGGATCTGAAGCTTTCTTT

clone_size: -
j_call: TRBJ1-2
d_call: -
v_call: TRBV27
cdr3_aa: CASSLEGNGYTF
cdr3_nt: TGTGCCAGCAGTTTAGAGGGTAATGGCTACACCTTC

clone_size: many
j_call: TRBJ2-7
d_call: -
v_call: TRBV7-2
cdr3_aa: CASSLAESSYEQYF
cdr3_nt: TGTGCCAGCAGCTTAGCGGAAAGCTCCTACGAGCAGTACTTC

clone_size: many
j_call: TRBJ2-2
d_call: -
v_call: TRBV12-3/TRBV12-4
cdr3_aa: CASSSILAGELFF
cdr3_nt: TGTGCCAGCAGTTCGATTCTCGCCGGGGAGCTGTTTTTT

clone_size: many
j_call: TRBJ1-2
d_call: -
v_call: TRBV30
cdr3_aa: CAWSTPNQGRGYGYTF
cdr3_nt: TGTGCCTGGAGTACTCCGAATCAGGGTAGGGGCTATGGCTACACCTTC

clone_size: many
j_call: TRBJ1-3
d_call: TRBD1
v_call: TRBV19
cdr3_aa: CASSSPRDSHLSSGNTIYF
cdr3_nt: TGTGCCAGTAGTTCTCCCCGGGACAGCCACCTTAGCTCTGGAAACACCATATATTTT

clone_size: many
j_call: TRBJ2-7
d_call: -
v_call: TRBV20-1
cdr3_aa: CSAPYTGTNYEQYF
cdr3_nt: TGCAGTGCTCCATATACCGGGACAAATTACGAGCAGTACTTC

clone_size: many
j_call: TRBJ1-1
d_call: TRBD1
v_call: TRBV20-1
cdr3_aa: CSATRTGGNTEAFF
cdr3_nt: TGCAGTGCTACTCGGACAGGAGGGAACACTGAAGCTTTCTTT

clone_size: -
j_call: TRBJ1-5
d_call: -
v_call: TRBV12-3/TRBV12-4
cdr3_aa: CASSLSLGGLGNQPQHF
cdr3_nt: TGTGCCAGCAGTTTATCGCTAGGCGGCCTAGGCAATCAGCCCCAGCATTTT

clone_size: many
j_call: TRBJ1-2
d_call: -
v_call: TRBV18
cdr3_aa: CASSPNGNYGYTF
cdr3_nt: TGTGCCAGCTCACCAAACGGGAACTATGGCTACACCTTC

clone_size: many
j_call: TRBJ1-1
d_call: -
v_call: TRBV7-3
cdr3_aa: CASSAGWGENTEAFF
cdr3_nt: TGTGCCAGCAGCGCGGGTTGGGGTGAGAACACTGAAGCTTTCTTT

clone_size: many
j_call: TRBJ1-1
d_call: -
v_call: TRBV6-5
cdr3_aa: CASSYGGATEAFF
cdr3_nt: TGTGCCAGCAGTTACGGGGGGGCGACTGAAGCTTTCTTT

clone_size: many
j_call: TRBJ2-7
d_call: -
v_call: TRBV27
cdr3_aa: CASSLFRGASYEQYF
cdr3_nt: TGTGCCAGCAGTTTATTCAGGGGGGCCTCCTACGAGCAGTACTTC

clone_size: many
j_call: TRBJ1-2
d_call: TRBD1
v_call: TRBV5-6
cdr3_aa: CASSSGQGLGYTF
cdr3_nt: TGTGCCAGCAGTTCGGGACAGGGGTTAGGCTACACCTTC

clone_size: few
j_call: TRBJ2-7
d_call: -
v_call: TRBV27
cdr3_aa: CASSLMDRIYEQYF
cdr3_nt: TGTGCCAGCAGTTTAATGGACAGAATATACGAGCAGTACTTC

clone_size: many
j_call: TRBJ2-7
d_call: -
v_call: TRBV5-1
cdr3_aa: CASSLEGAYEQYF
cdr3_nt: TGCGCCAGCAGCTTAGAGGGCGCCTACGAGCAGTACTTC

clone_size: many
j_call: TRBJ2-7
d_call: -
v_call: TRBV6-1
cdr3_aa: CASRASYEQYF
cdr3_nt: TGTGCCAGCAGGGCCTCCTACGAGCAGTACTTC

clone_size: -
j_call: TRBJ1-2
d_call: TRBD1
v_call: TRBV3-1
cdr3_aa: CASSQDWGQGIGYTF
cdr3_nt: TGTGCCAGCAGCCAAGATTGGGGACAGGGTATCGGCTACACCTTC

clone_size: -
j_call: TRBJ1-5
d_call: -
v_call: TRBV6-1
cdr3_aa: CASSRGGFSNQPQHF
cdr3_nt: TGTGCCAGCAGCCGGGGGGGATTCAGCAATCAGCCCCAGCATTTT